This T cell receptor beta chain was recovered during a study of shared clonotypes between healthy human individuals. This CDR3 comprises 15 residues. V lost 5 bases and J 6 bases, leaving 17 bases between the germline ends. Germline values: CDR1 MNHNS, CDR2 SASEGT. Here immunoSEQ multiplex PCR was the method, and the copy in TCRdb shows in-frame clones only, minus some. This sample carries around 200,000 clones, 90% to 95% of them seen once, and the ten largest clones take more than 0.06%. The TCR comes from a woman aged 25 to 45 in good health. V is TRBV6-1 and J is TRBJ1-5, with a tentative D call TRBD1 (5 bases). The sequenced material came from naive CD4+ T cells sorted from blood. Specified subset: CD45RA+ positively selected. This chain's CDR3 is CASSLTDALAQPQHF. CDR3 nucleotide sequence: TGTGCCAGCAGTCTGACAGACGCTTTGGCTCAGCCCCAGCATTTT.